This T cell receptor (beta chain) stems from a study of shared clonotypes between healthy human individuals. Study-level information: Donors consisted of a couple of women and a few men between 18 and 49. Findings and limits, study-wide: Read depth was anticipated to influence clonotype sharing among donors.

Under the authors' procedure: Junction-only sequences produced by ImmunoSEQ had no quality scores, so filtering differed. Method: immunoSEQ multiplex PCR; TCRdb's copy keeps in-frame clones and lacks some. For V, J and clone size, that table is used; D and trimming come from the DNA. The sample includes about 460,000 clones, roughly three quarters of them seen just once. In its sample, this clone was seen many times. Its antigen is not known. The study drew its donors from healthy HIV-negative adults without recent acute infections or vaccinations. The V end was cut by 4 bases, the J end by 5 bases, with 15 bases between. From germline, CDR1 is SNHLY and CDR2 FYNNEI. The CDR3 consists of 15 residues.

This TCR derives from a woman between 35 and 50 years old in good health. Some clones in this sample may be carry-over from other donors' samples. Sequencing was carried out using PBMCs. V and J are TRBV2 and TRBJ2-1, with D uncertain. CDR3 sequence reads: CASSGWYSDHNEQFF. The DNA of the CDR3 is TGTGCCAGCAGTGGCTGGTATTCTGACCACAATGAGCAGTTCTTC.